The 28 T cell receptor beta chains listed next were all sequenced from one sample in a study of shared clonotypes between healthy human individuals. Profiled with immunoSEQ multiplex PCR; TCRdb holds only in-frame clones, not every one. There are around 2,000,000 clones in the sample; 95% occur only once, and approximately 0.13% lies in the top ten. The sample comprised naive CD4+ T cells sorted from blood. The subset was: CD45RA+ positively selected. The receptor set was obtained from a man aged 18 to 29 in good health.

The J gene is TRBJ2-1, the V gene TRBV13, with 10 bases lining up with TRBD2. The CDR3 covers 16 residues. From germline, CDR1 is PRHDT and CDR2 FYEKMQ (reference sequence). V lost 1 base to trimming and J lost 9 bases; unmatched junction nucleotides: 9. The CDR3 DNA is TGTGCCAGCAGCTTAGTCCCTAGCGGGAGTACCGGTGAGCAGTTCTTC. Translated: CASSLVPSGSTGEQFF. The complete variable domain, with remaining parts taken from reference TRBV13 and TRBJ2-1, reads AAGVIQSPRHLIKEKRETATLKCYPIPRHDTVYWYQQGPGQDPQFLISFYEKMQSDKGSIPDRFSAQQFSDYHSELNMSSLELGDSALYFCASSLVPSGSTGEQFFGPGTRLTVL.

The chain combines TRBV7-2 with TRBJ2-1; 7 bases agree with TRBD2. Trimming took 6 bases from V and 7 from J; bases not matched to a gene: 9. CDR3 length: 14 residues. The germline gives CDR1 SGHTA, CDR2 FQGNSA. In DNA, the CDR3 is TGTGCCAGCAGACAAGACTATAGCGGGAATGAGCAGTTCTTC. Its translation: CASRQDYSGNEQFF.

The chain has TRBV6-6 and TRBJ2-1; 9 positions match TRBD1. CDR1 and CDR2 (germline): MNHNY, SVGAGI (reference sequence). The CDR3 contains 15 residues. V was pared by 0 bases and J by 7 bases, with 4 bases of the junction left unmatched. CDR3 bases: TGTGCCAGCAGTTACTCAGGACAGGGGCCTAATGAGCAGTTCTTC. Amino acids: CASSYSGQGPNEQFF.

The V gene is TRBV10-1, the J gene TRBJ1-6; tentatively, D is TRBD1 (5 bases). Per the germline V gene, CDR1 is WNHNN and CDR2 is SYGVQD (reference sequence). The V and J ends lost 2 bases and 7 bases respectively, with 9 bases between them. This CDR3 comprises 14 residues. The CDR3 DNA sequence: TGCGCCAGCAGTGAGAGCCGGACAAATTCACCCCTCCACTTT. Protein sequence: CASSESRTNSPLHF.

The chain carries TRBV6-1 and TRBJ1-1; tentative D call: TRBD1 (6 bases). The CDR3 has 15 amino acids. Trimming left V 6 bases short and J 1 base short, with 15 bases between. The V gene's germline CDR1 is MNHNS and CDR2 SASEGT. CDR3: CASRDRPLGNTEAFF. In nucleotides, the CDR3 is TGTGCCAGCAGGGACAGACCGCTGGGGAACACTGAAGCTTTCTTT.

Regarding this clone: Other DNA sequences in the sample encode the same CDR3. The chain carries TRBV9 and TRBJ2-1; perhaps TRBD2 as D (6 bases). V was cut by 3 bases and J by 0 bases, with 10 bases left in between. Looked up from germline, CDR1 is SGDLS and CDR2 is YYNGEE. The CDR3 runs 15 residues. CDR3 protein: CASSAGGSSYNEQFF. The CDR3 DNA reads as TGTGCCAGCAGCGCCGGGGGTAGCTCCTACAATGAGCAGTTCTTC.

This clone has at least ten counts. Distinct nucleotide sequences in the sample also encode this CDR3. The chain recombines TRBV7-9 with TRBJ1-2, with D unresolved. Germline-derived CDR1 and CDR2 are SEHNR and FQNEAQ (reference sequence). The CDR3 is made up of 13 amino acids. The V gene lost 0 bases and the J gene lost 4 bases, with 6 bases spanning the gap. For the CDR3, the DNA is TGTGCCAGCAGCTTAGCCAGGATCTATGGCTACACCTTC. It codes for CASSLARIYGYTF.

The chain combines TRBV9 with TRBJ2-2; 7 positions agree with TRBD1. Germline V gives CDR1 SGDLS, CDR2 YYNGEE. J lost 6 bases, V lost 4 bases, and 9 bases had no gene match. This CDR3 has 15 residues. The CDR3 sequence is CASSPRQGSSGELFF. The CDR3 bases are TGTGCCAGCAGCCCCAGACAGGGATCGTCCGGGGAGCTGTTTTTT.

The chain joins TRBV29-1 to TRBJ2-1; 11 bases match TRBD2. The germline gives CDR1 SQVTM, CDR2 ANQGSEA. The CDR3 has 15 amino acids. J gave up 2 bases and V 6 bases, and 6 bases lay outside the gene matches. CDR3 loop: CSVVSGRVAYNEQFF. DNA for the CDR3: TGCAGCGTCGTTAGCGGGAGGGTCGCCTACAATGAGCAGTTCTTC.

This rearrangement joins TRBV6-5 to TRBJ2-3; D is unresolved. The CDR3 sequence is 13 residues long. The germline V and J ends were trimmed by 5 bases and 0 bases, with 6 bases remaining between them. Germline assignment: CDR1 MNHEY and CDR2 SVGAGI. DNA of the CDR3: TGTGCCAGCAGTGAGCCTAGCACAGATACGCAGTATTTT. Encoded protein: CASSEPSTDTQYF.

V and J are TRBV9 and TRBJ2-7, with 7 positions matching TRBD1. In germline, CDR1 is SGDLS, CDR2 YYNGEE. V trimming: 0 bases; J trimming: 5 bases; junction bases outside the gene matches: 8. The CDR3 spans 15 residues. The CDR3 DNA reads TGTGCCAGCAGCGTAGCTCGCGACAGGGCGCACGAGCAGTACTTC. Translation: CASSVARDRAHEQYF.

The chain carries TRBV18 and TRBJ1-1; perhaps TRBD1 as D (6 bases). The CDR3 is made up of 15 amino acids. From germline, CDR1 is KGHSH and CDR2 LQKENI. V was pared by 5 bases and J by 0 bases, with 13 bases between. CDR3 nucleotide sequence: TGTGCCAGCTCATCCGAGACAGGCATGAACACTGAAGCTTTCTTT. This encodes CASSSETGMNTEAFF.

The chain is built from TRBV7-8 and TRBJ1-2; tentatively, D is TRBD1 (5 bases). The length of the CDR3 is 13 residues. Germline V CDR1 and CDR2: SGHVS, FQNEAQ. V was trimmed by 3 bases and J by 4 bases, leaving 9 bases between them. CDR3 loop: CASSLRGGYGYTF. The DNA of the CDR3 is TGTGCCAGCAGCTTGCGGGGGGGCTATGGCTACACCTTC.

V is TRBV9 and J is TRBJ1-2; D gene uncertain. Germline V gene sequence: CDR1 SGDLS, CDR2 YYNGEE. V gave up 2 bases and J gave up 0 bases, with 11 bases separating them. The CDR3 length is 15 residues. This chain's CDR3 is CASSVDGESNYGYTF. The CDR3, as DNA: TGTGCCAGCAGCGTTGACGGGGAGTCTAACTATGGCTACACCTTC.

This clone has a single count. The chain uses TRBV11-2 and TRBJ1-1; maybe TRBD1 (5 bases). Germline-derived CDR1 and CDR2 are SGHAT and FQNNGV. This CDR3 has 15 residues. Trimming removed 6 bases at V and 1 base at J, with 15 bases between. CDR3: CASSYLAGGNTEAFF. CDR3 nucleotide sequence: TGTGCCAGCAGTTATCTGGCGGGGGGGAACACTGAAGCTTTCTTT. The full variable domain, in which reference TRBV11-2 and TRBJ1-1 provide the parts outside the CDR3, is EAGVAQSPRYKIIEKRQSVAFWCNPISGHATLYWYQQILGQGPKLLIQFQNNGVVDDSQLPKDRFSAERLKGVDSTLKIQPAKLEDSAVYLCASSYLAGGNTEAFFGQGTRLTVV.

The chain uses TRBV9 and TRBJ2-5; the D gene is possibly TRBD2 (6 bases). This CDR3 is built from 15 residues. V was cut by 3 bases and J by 4 bases, with 16 bases left in between. CDR1 and CDR2 (germline): SGDLS, YYNGEE. The CDR3 protein is CASSAGEGWRETQYF. DNA for the CDR3: TGTGCCAGCAGCGCGGGAGAGGGGTGGCGAGAGACCCAGTACTTC. The full variable domain, completed using reference TRBV9 and TRBJ2-5, is DSGVTQTPKHLITATGQRVTLRCSPRSGDLSVYWYQQSLDQGLQFLIQYYNGEERAKGNILERFSAQQFPDLHSELNLSSLELGDSALYFCASSAGEGWRETQYFGPGTRLLVL.

The chain joins TRBV21-1 to TRBJ2-5; the table assigns TRBD2, which was not confirmed against the DNA. TRBV21-1 counts as a pseudogene. This CDR3 is 17 amino acids long. The CDR3 DNA follows: TGTGCCAGCAGCAAAGGGGGGACTAGCGGGAGTAAAGAGACCCAGTACTTC. This encodes CASSKGGTSGSKETQYF.

The CDR3 reads CASSLGPRNSGANVLTF. CDR3 coding DNA: TGCGCCAGCAGCTTGGGCCCCAGAAACTCTGGGGCCAACGTCCTGACTTTC. V and J are TRBV5-1 and TRBJ2-6; D is undetermined. The CDR3 has 17 amino acids. From germline, CDR1 is SGHRS and CDR2 YFSETQ. The V end lost 0 bases, the J end lost 0 bases, and 10 bases lay between the germline ends.

This chain connects TRBV11-2 to TRBJ2-3, with 8 nucleotides matching TRBD1. CDR1 and CDR2 (germline): SGHAT, FQNNGV. The CDR3 is 15 residues long. The J segment lost 5 bases and the V segment lost 5 bases, leaving 9 bases of the junction unmatched. The CDR3 DNA is TGTGCCAGCAGCCCCCGGGACAGGAATAAAGATACGCAGTATTTT. It codes for CASSPRDRNKDTQYF.

This chain joins TRBV5-4 and TRBJ2-7, with a weak D call TRBD2 (6 bases). The V gene's germline CDR1 is SGHNT and CDR2 YYREEE (reference sequence). V gave up 5 bases and J gave up 3 bases, with 15 bases separating them. CDR3 size: 14 residues. CDR3 DNA: TGTGCCAGCAGGGCGGGGCTAGCGTTCTACGAGCAGTACTTC. Translated: CASRAGLAFYEQYF.

The chain carries TRBV6-5 and TRBJ1-2; no clear D. Trimming took 4 bases from V and 10 from J, leaving 10 bases between them. The V gene's germline CDR1 is MNHEY and CDR2 SVGAGI. The CDR3 loop spans 11 amino acids. CDR3 amino acids: CASSSGILYTF. CDR3 nucleotides: TGTGCCAGCAGTTCGGGGATTCTCTACACCTTC.

The J gene is TRBJ1-2, the V gene TRBV6-4; 7 nucleotides line up with TRBD1. Germline trimming cut 4 bases from V and 7 bases from J; bases unmatched to any gene: 9. The CDR3 is 14 amino acids. CDR1 is MRHNA, CDR2 SNTAGT, per germline. The CDR3 nucleotides read TGTGCCAGCAGTGTATCTGCTCAGGGGGTTGGCTACACCTTC. This translates into CASSVSAQGVGYTF.

The chain recombines TRBV7-9 with TRBJ2-7, with D tentatively TRBD1 (6 bases). CDR1 is SEHNR and CDR2 is FQNEAQ in the germline V gene (reference sequence). The CDR3 extends over 16 amino acids. The V gene lost 0 bases and the J gene lost 5 bases, with 17 bases spanning the gap. The CDR3 loop reads CASSLARAGAFNEQYF. The CDR3 DNA sequence: TGTGCCAGCAGCTTAGCGCGGGCAGGGGCGTTCAACGAGCAGTACTTC.

The V and J genes are TRBV5-1 and TRBJ2-7; 11 bases match TRBD1. The CDR3 has 14 residues. Trimming at V came to 4 bases and at J to 7 bases, leaving 7 bases not matched to a gene. The germline gives CDR1 SGHRS, CDR2 YFSETQ. The CDR3 region is CASSAGQGANEQYF. For the CDR3, the DNA is TGCGCCAGCAGCGCAGGACAGGGGGCGAATGAGCAGTACTTC.

The chain combines TRBV6-1 with TRBJ1-2; 7 positions match TRBD1. CDR3 length: 14 residues. Germline-derived CDR1 and CDR2 are MNHNS and SASEGT. With V trimmed by 6 bases and J by 0 bases, 4 bases remained unmatched. The CDR3 DNA follows: TGTGCCAGCAGGATGACAGGGTCTAACTATGGCTACACCTTC. This encodes CASRMTGSNYGYTF.

Of note for this clone: At the DNA level, this CDR3 is encoded by other sequences in the same sample as well. The V and J genes are TRBV11-2 and TRBJ2-7; the D is unclear. The germline V gene encodes CDR1 SGHAT and CDR2 FQNNGV. V lost 1 base and J lost 2, with 9 bases in between. The CDR3 runs 14 residues. CDR3 DNA sequence: TGTGCCAGCAGCTTAGTTGACCGGGCCTACGAGCAGTACTTC. Residues: CASSLVDRAYEQYF.

Details on this clone: A read error is possible here, since a much larger clone lies one base away. The chain recombines TRBV16 with TRBJ2-5, with D hard to call. The DNA matches TRBJ2-7 better at its end, which makes the J call doubtful. Germline CDR1 is KGHSY and CDR2 is FQNENV. CDR3 size: 15 residues. CDR3 in amino acids: CASSQRPEDSYEQYF. The CDR3 DNA reads as TGTGCCAGCAGCCAAAGGCCAGAGGATTCCTACGAGCAGTACTTC.

The rearrangement links TRBV7-9 to TRBJ1-6, with TRBD1 identical over 11 bases. Germline CDR1 is SEHNR and CDR2 is FQNEAQ (reference sequence). Trimming cost V 3 bases and J 10 bases; bases outside gene matches: 11. This CDR3 is 17 amino acids long. The CDR3 spells CASSFVLGQGGGSPLHF. CDR3 DNA: TGTGCCAGCAGCTTCGTACTGGGACAGGGGGGTGGATCACCCCTCCACTTT.